This TCR beta chain was observed in a study of blood T cell repertoires in COVID-19. Study in general: Collection of acute and convalescent COVID-19 samples took place in the United States, Italy and Spain. PBMCs, B-cell-depleted T cells, or T cells were the source of the cDNA or gDNA that made up the material.

Unmatched junction bases numbered 4, after V lost 4 bases and J lost 0 bases. Germline CDR1 SQVTM, CDR2 ANQGSEA. The CDR3 is made up of 15 amino acids. Per the original methods: Estimation of nucleated cell counts relied on the amplification of reference gene primers. Clones were sequenced by immunoSEQ multiplex PCR, and TCRdb holds only the in-frame ones, with some missing. V and J calls and clone size are given by that table; D and trimming were obtained from the DNA. The data contain approximately 92,000 clones, about 86% of them singletons. Sample: peripheral blood. This receptor was obtained from an older woman in a cohort sampled during active or convalescent COVID-19. J is TRBJ2-1 and V is TRBV29-1, with TRBD2 matching 9 bases. CDR3 region: CSVGLAVSSYNEQFF. The CDR3 nucleotides read TGCAGCGTTGGACTAGCGGTTAGCTCCTACAATGAGCAGTTCTTC.